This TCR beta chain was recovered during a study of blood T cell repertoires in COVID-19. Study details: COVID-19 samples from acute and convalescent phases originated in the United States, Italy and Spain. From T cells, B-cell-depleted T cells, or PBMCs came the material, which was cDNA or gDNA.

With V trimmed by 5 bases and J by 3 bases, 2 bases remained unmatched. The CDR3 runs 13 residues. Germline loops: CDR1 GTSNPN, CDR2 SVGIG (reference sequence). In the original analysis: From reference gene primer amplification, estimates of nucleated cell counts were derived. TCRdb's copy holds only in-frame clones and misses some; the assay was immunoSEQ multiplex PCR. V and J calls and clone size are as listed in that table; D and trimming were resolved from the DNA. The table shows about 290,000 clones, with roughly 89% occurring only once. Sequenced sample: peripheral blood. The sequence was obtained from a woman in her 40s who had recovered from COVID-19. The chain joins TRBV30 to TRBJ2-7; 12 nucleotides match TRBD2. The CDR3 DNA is TGTGCCTGGGGACTAGCGGGACTCTACGAGCAGTACTTC. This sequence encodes CAWGLAGLYEQYF. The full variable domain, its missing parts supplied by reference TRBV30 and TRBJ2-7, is SQTIHQWPATLVQPVGSPLSLECTVEGTSNPNLYWYRQAAGRGLQLLFYSVGIGQISSEVPQNLSASRPQDRQFILSSKKLLLSDSGFYLCAWGLAGLYEQYFGPGTRLTVT.